Given below is one T cell receptor (beta chain) in context. Measured with immunoSEQ multiplex PCR; TCRdb has only the in-frame clones, and not every one. Of roughly 700,000 clones in the sample, roughly 88% are singletons; the top ten hold 0.0095% to 0.011%. Germline V gene sequence: CDR1 LNHNV, CDR2 YYDKDF (reference sequence). With 5 bases removed from V and 0 bases from J, the gap between germline ends came to 10 bases. The CDR3 consists of 15 residues. The data belong to a study of shared T cell receptors in the human thymus. The same specimen was also included in a second study, on human thymus T cells. That report notes: The source of the thymus tissue was resections taken during corrective heart surgery. Gene usage (both V and J) appeared biased in thymic and blood repertoires. Thymic TCR repertoires of unrelated people reportedly overlapped highly.

The TCR comes from a boy younger than two with a congenital heart defect. Sequenced input: thymocytes. The chain combines TRBV15 with TRBJ1-4, with TRBD1 as a possible D gene (5 bases). CDR3 sequence (DNA): TGTGCCACCAGCCCCCGCAGGGCAACTAATGAAAAACTGTTTTTT. Its protein product is CATSPRRATNEKLFF.